This record concerns one T cell receptor (beta chain) sequence. The antigen is unknown. 13 Jbeta primers and 60 Vbeta primers were used for the PCR. The protocol was immunoSEQ multiplex PCR, while the TCRdb copy is restricted to in-frame clones and leaves out a portion. This sample's table reports about 200,000 clones. Trimming took 0 bases from V and 4 from J, leaving 6 bases between them. Germline CDR1 is GTSNPN and CDR2 is SVGIG (reference sequence). The CDR3 consists of 12 residues. This sample is part of a study of cytomegalovirus exposure and HLA in healthy donors. Whole-study results and caveats: TCR beta chain V- and J-gene trimming was linked, in a later analysis, to a missense variant in DCLRE1C. TCR beta sequences reportedly predicted most subjects' HLA-A and HLA-B alleles accurately.

Sequencing was performed on PBMCs. This rearrangement joins TRBV30 to TRBJ1-2; possible D gene TRBD1, 5 bases. The source of this sequence is a girl aged 2 to 10 in good health and CMV-seropositive. The CDR3 DNA is TGTGCCTGGAGTGTACAGGCCTATGGCTACACCTTC. It is translated as CAWSVQAYGYTF.